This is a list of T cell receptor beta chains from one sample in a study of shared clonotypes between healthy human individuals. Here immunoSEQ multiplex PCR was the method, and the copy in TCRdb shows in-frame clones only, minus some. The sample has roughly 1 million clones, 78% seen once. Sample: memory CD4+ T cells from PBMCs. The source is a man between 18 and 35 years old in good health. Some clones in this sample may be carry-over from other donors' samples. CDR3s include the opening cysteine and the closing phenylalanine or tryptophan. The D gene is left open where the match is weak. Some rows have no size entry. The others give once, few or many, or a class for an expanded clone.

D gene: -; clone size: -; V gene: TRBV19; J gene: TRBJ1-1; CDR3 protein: CASSPGQKNTEAFF; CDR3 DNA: TGTGCCAGTAGTCCCGGACAGAAGAACACTGAAGCTTTCTTT
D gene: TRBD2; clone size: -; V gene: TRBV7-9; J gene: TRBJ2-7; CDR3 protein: CASSLGLAETYEQYF; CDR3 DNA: TGTGCCAGCAGCCTAGGACTAGCGGAGACATACGAGCAGTACTTC
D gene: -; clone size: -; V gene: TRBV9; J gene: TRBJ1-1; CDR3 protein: CASSVSPRNTEAFF; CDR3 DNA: TGTGCCAGCAGCGTATCCCCCAGAAACACTGAAGCTTTCTTT
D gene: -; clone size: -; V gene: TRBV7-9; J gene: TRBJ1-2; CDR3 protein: CASSRESTGGSNYGYTF; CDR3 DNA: TGTGCCAGCAGCCGCGAATCGACGGGAGGATCTAACTATGGCTACACCTTC
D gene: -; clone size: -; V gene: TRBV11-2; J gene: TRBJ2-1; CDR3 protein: CASSLDLLREQFF; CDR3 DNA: TGTGCCAGCAGCTTAGATTTGTTGAGGGAGCAGTTCTTC
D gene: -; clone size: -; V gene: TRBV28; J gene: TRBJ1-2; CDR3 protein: CASSNYGYTF; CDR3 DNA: TGTGCCAGCAGCAACTATGGCTACACCTTC
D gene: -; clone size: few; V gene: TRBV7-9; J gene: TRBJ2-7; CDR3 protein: CASSTDGPYEQYF; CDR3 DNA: TGTGCCAGCAGTACAGACGGCCCCTACGAGCAGTACTTC
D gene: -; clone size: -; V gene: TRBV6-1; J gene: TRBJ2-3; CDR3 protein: CASSVGLLRDTQYF; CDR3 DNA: TGTGCCAGCAGTGTCGGCCTCCTGAGAGATACGCAGTATTTT
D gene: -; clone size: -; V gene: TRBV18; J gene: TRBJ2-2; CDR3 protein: CASSPLGVENTGELFF; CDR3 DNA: TGTGCCAGCTCACCACTTGGGGTGGAGAACACCGGGGAGCTGTTTTTT
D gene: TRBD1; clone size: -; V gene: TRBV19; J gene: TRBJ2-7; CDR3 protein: CASSMRQGAFFSYEQYF; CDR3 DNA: TGTGCCAGTAGCATGAGACAGGGGGCCTTTTTCTCCTACGAGCAGTACTTC
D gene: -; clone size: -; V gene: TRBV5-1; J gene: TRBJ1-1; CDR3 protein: CASSLGQITEAFF; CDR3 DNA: TGCGCCAGCAGCTTGGGACAAATAACTGAAGCTTTCTTT
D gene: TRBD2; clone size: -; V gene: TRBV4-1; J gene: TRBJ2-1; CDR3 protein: CASSLPRTSGRSQRNEQFF; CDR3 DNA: TGCGCCAGCAGCCTGCCCCGGACTAGCGGGAGGAGTCAGAGAAATGAGCAGTTCTTC
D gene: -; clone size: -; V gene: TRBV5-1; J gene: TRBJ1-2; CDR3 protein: CASSLAQSGRGYTF; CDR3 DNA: TGCGCCAGCAGCTTGGCACAGTCAGGAAGAGGCTACACCTTC
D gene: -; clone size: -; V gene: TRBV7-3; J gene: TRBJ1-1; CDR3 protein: CASSLYAAAGEAFF; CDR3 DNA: TGTGCCAGCAGCCTATATGCCGCCGCGGGTGAAGCTTTCTTT